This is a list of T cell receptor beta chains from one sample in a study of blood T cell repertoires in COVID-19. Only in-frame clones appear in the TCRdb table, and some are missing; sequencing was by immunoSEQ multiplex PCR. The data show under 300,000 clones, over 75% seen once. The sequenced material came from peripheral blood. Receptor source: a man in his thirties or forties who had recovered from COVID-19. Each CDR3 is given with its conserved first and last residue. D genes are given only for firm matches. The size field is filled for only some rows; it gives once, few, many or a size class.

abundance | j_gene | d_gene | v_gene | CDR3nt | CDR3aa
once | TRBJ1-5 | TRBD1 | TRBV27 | TGTGCCAGCAGTTTGTACGGACCCCGGGGACAGGGATGGCTCAATCAGCCCCAGCATTTT | CASSLYGPRGQGWLNQPQHF
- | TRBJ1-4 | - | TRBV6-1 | TGTGCCAGCAGTGAGGGGGGGACTAATGAAAAACTGTTTTTT | CASSEGGTNEKLFF
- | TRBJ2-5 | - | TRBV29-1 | TGCAGCGCGAAATGGTGGGGCGGACAAGAGACCCAGTACTTC | CSAKWWGGQETQYF
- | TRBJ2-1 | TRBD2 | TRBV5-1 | TGCGCCAGCAGCCTATACGGACTAGCGGGGGGGAGTGGTGAGCAGTTCTTC | CASSLYGLAGGSGEQFF
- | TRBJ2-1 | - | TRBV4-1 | TGCGCCAGCAGCCTCGGGACACTTTACAATGAGCAGTTCTTC | CASSLGTLYNEQFF
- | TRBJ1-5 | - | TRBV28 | TGTGCCAGCAGTCTAATGGACAGTAGCAATCAGCCCCAGCATTTT | CASSLMDSSNQPQHF
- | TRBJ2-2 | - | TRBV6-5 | TGTGCCAGCAGTTGGACAGAGATAAACACCGGGGAGCTGTTTTTT | CASSWTEINTGELFF
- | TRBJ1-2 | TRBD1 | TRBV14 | TGTGCCAGCAGCCAAGCCCGGCCAGGGGGCCGTGGCTACACCTTC | CASSQARPGGRGYTF
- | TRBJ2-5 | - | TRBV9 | TGTGCCAGCAGCGGAGACTATCAAGAGACCCAGTACTTC | CASSGDYQETQYF
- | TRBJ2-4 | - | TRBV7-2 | TGTGCCAGCAGCTTCTCGGGTTCTGGCATTCAGTACTTC | CASSFSGSGIQYF
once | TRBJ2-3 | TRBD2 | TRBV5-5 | TGTGCCAGCAGCTTGAGGGCGGGGGGGCCAGTAGATACGCAGTATTTT | CASSLRAGGPVDTQYF
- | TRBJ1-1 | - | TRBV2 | TGTGCCAGCAGTGGGAGCCGGAGGGGCACTGAAGCTTTCTTT | CASSGSRRGTEAFF
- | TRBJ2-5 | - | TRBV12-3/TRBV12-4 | TGTGCCAGCAGTAAGGGGTCTCGGGAGACCCAGTACTTC | CASSKGSRETQYF
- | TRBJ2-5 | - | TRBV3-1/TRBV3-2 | TGTGCCAGCAGCAACCGAGGGTTGGATGAGACCCAGTACTTC | CASSNRGLDETQYF
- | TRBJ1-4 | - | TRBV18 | TGTGCCAGCTCACCACCGGGTGCGGGCGCTGAAAAACTGTTTTTT | CASSPPGAGAEKLFF
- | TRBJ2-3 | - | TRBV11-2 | TGTGCCAGCACCATGCGGGTTACGCAGTATTTT | CASTMRVTQYF
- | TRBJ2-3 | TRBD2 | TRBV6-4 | TGTGCCAGCAGTGACTCGGCTAGCGGGGCCGGCACAGATACGCAGTATTTT | CASSDSASGAGTDTQYF
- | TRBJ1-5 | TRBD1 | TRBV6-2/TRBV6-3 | TGTGCCAGCAGTTTAAGACAGGGGATAGGGCCCCAGCATTTT | CASSLRQGIGPQHF
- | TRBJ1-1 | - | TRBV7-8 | TGTGCCAGCTTTGAGTACAGGCATGGAACTGAAGCTTTCTTT | CASFEYRHGTEAFF
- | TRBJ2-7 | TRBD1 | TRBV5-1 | TGCGCCAGCAGCCTTCCGGGACAGACTTACGAGCAGTACTTC | CASSLPGQTYEQYF
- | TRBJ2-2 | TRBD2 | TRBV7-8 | TGTGCCAGCAGCTTATACCGAGCGGGGACCAACACCGGGGAGCTGTTTTTT | CASSLYRAGTNTGELFF
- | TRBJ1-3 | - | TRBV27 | TGTGCCAGCAGTTTAAAGGTCCCCCGGGGATACTCTGGAAACACCATATATTTT | CASSLKVPRGYSGNTIYF
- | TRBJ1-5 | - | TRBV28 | TGTGCCAGCAGTTCCGGGTACAATCAGCCCCAGCATTTT | CASSSGYNQPQHF
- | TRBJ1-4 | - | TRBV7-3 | TGTGCCAGCAGCCCAGTGGGGATCCCGGGAAAAGGATCAACTAATGAAAAACTGTTTTTT | CASSPVGIPGKGSTNEKLFF
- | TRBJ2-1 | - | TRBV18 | TGTGCCAGCTCACCCCCGGGGTACAATGAGCAGTTCTTC | CASSPPGYNEQFF
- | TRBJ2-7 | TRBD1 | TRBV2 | TGTGCCAGCAGTTACGGGACAGACCCCCTCGAGCAGTACTTC | CASSYGTDPLEQYF
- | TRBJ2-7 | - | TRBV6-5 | TGTGCCAGCAAGAACGCGGGGGCGAATTACGAGCAGTACTTC | CASKNAGANYEQYF
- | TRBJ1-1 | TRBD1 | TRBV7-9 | TGTGCCAGCAGCCCGCACCACAGGGGGAACACTGAAGCTTTCTTT | CASSPHHRGNTEAFF
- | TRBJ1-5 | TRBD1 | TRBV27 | TGTGCCAGCAGTCCGGACAGGGGGGGGACTCAGTCCCAGCATTTT | CASSPDRGGTQSQHF
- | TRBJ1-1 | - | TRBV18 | TGTGCCAGCTCACCACCGTTTGGAGGGGACACTGAAGCTTTCTTT | CASSPPFGGDTEAFF
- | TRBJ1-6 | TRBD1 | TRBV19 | TGTGCCAGTAGTACCCAGTACAGGGGAGAAAAGAATTCACCCCTCCACTTT | CASSTQYRGEKNSPLHF
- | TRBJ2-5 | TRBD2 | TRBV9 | TGTGCCAGCAGCGTTTCTAGCGGGGGGGCCAGGGAGACCCAGTACTTC | CASSVSSGGARETQYF
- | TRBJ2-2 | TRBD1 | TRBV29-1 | TGCAGCGTTGGGACAGGGGGGCGCACCGGGGAGCTGTTTTTT | CSVGTGGRTGELFF
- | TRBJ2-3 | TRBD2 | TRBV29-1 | TGCAGCGTTGAGGCGGGGGAGGGTGCAGATACGCAGTATTTT | CSVEAGEGADTQYF
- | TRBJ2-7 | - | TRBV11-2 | TGTGCCAGCAGCTTACTGGGTGGCAGGGCTGTATACGAGCAGTACTTC | CASSLLGGRAVYEQYF
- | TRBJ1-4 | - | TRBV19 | TGTGCCAGTAGCCGCGGGGGGGCTGAAGAAAAACTGTTTTTT | CASSRGGAEEKLFF
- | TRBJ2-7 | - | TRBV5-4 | TGTGCCAGCAGCTTGGACGGCTACGAGCAGTACTTC | CASSLDGYEQYF
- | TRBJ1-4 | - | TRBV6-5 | TGTGCCGGGGGGAAGGCCTTTAATGAAAAACTGTTTTTT | CAGGKAFNEKLFF
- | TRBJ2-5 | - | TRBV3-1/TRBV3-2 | TGTGCCAGCACCTCCGGGGGAGAGACCCAGTACTTC | CASTSGGETQYF
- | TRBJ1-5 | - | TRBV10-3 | TGTGCCATCAGGGACGGACAGTCGGAAAATCAGCCCCAGCATTTT | CAIRDGQSENQPQHF
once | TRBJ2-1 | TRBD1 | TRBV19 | TGTGCCAGTAGTATTTCCCGGGACAGCTACAATGAGCAGTTCTTC | CASSISRDSYNEQFF
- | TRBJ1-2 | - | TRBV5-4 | TGTGCCAGCAGCTTGGCCCTGGGGAGCTATGGCTACACCTTC | CASSLALGSYGYTF
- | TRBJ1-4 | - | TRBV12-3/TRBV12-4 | TGTGCCAGCAGAACAGGGGAAAAACTGTTTTTT | CASRTGEKLFF
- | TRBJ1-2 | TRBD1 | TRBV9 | TGTGCCAGCAGCTCCTCACTCGGACAGGGAAGTGATGGCTACACCTTC | CASSSSLGQGSDGYTF
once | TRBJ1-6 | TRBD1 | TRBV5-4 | TGTGCCAGCAGCTTCGGGACAGTAAATTCACCCCTCCACTTT | CASSFGTVNSPLHF
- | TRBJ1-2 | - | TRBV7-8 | TGTGCCAGCAGTCAATTCAGGGTCCATGCCTATGGCTACACCTTC | CASSQFRVHAYGYTF
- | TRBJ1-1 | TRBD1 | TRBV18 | TGTGCCAGCTCACCACCGCGTCAGGGGGCAACTGAAGCTTTCTTT | CASSPPRQGATEAFF
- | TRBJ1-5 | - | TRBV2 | TGTGCCAGCAGTCTTGGACAGTCCAATCAGCCCCAGCATTTT | CASSLGQSNQPQHF
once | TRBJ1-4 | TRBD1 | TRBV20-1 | TGCAGTGTGGGACAGGGTGAAAAACTGTTTTTT | CSVGQGEKLFF
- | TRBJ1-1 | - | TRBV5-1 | TGCGCCAGCAGGGTCACATCGAACACTGAAGCTTTCTTT | CASRVTSNTEAFF